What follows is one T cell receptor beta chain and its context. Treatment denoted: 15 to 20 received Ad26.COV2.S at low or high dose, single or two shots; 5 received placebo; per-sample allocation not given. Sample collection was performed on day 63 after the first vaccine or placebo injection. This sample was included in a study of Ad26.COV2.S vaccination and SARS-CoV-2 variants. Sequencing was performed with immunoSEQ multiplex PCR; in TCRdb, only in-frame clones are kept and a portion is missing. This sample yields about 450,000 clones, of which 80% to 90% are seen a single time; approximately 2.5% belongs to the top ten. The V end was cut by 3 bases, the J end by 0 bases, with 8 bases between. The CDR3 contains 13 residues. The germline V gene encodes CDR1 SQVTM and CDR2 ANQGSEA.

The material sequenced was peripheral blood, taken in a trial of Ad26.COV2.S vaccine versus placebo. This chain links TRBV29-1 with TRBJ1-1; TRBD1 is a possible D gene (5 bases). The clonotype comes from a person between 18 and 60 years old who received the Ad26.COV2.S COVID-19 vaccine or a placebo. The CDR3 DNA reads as TGCAGCGTTGAGTCGACAGTGAACACTGAAGCTTTCTTT. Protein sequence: CSVESTVNTEAFF.